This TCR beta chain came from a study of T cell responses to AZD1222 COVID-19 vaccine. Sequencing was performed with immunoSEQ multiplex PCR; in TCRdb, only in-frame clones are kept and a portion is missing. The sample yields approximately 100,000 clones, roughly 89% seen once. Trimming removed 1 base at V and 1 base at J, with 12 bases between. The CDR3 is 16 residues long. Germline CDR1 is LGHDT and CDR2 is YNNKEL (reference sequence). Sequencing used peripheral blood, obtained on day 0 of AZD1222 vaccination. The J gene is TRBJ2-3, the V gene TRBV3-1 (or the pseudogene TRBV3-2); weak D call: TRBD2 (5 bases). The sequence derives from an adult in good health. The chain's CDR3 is CASSQGGGLGTDTQYF. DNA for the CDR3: TGTGCCAGCAGCCAAGGAGGCGGGCTAGGCACAGATACGCAGTATTTT.